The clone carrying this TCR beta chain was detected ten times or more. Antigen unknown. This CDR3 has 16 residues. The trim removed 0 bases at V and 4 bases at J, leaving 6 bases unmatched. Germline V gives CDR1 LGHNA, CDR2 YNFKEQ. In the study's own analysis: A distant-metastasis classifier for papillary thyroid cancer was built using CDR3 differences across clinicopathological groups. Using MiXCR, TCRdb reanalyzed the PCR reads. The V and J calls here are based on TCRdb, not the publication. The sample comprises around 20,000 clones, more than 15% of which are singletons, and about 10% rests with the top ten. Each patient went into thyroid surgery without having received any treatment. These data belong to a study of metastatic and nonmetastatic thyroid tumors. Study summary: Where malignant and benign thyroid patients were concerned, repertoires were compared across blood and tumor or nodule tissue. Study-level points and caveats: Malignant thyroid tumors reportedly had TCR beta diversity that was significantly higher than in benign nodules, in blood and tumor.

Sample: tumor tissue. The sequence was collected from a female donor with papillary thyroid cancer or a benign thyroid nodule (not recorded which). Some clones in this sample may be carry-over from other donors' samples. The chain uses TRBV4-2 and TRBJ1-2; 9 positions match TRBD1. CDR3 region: CASSQDRATGGYGYTF. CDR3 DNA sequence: TGTGCCAGCAGCCAAGATAGGGCGACAGGGGGCTATGGCTACACCTTC.